The 32 T cell receptor beta chains given below trace back to one sample, sequenced in a study of T cells in Graves' hyperthyroidism and ophthalmopathy (dated by TCRdb to between 2018 and 2020). Library construction relied on multiplex PCR. The sequencing machine was an Illumina HiSeq 2000. The TCR beta CDR3 regions were amplified from the RNA transcripts. The first round of RT-PCR for the TCR CDR3 was performed with the HTBI primer set and the Qiagen OneStep RT-PCR kit. TCRdb reran the public reads through fastp at Q25 and MiXCR, keeping productive beta chains. CDR3 protein sequences are deduplicated, and each keeps its most common genes and DNA. For this sample the table gives about 210,000 distinct CDR3 sequences, of which about a sixth were detected only once. The ten largest clonotypes hold 50% of the sample. Sequenced material: blood. The receptors stem from a man aged 50-59 years with Graves' hyperthyroidism.

This clonotype was counted at least ten times. The chain carries TRBV20-1 and TRBJ2-1, with 13 bases that match TRBD2. The CDR3 contains 17 residues. Trimming at V came to 5 bases and at J to 0 bases, leaving 7 bases not matched to a gene. Germline V gives CDR1 DFQATT, CDR2 SNEGSKA (reference sequence). CDR3 protein: CSAQRTSGRGSYNEQFF. The CDR3 DNA is TGCAGTGCTCAACGGACTAGCGGGAGAGGCTCCTACAATGAGCAGTTCTTC.

This clonotype was observed many times. The chain has TRBV7-3 and TRBJ2-5; possible D gene TRBD2, 5 bases. V lost 4 bases and J 4 bases, leaving 10 bases between the germline ends. CDR1 and CDR2 (germline): SGHTA, FQGTGA. This CDR3 spans 13 amino acids. The CDR3 sequence: CASSSLARETQYF. DNA for the CDR3: TGTGCCAGCAGCTCTCTAGCTAGAGAGACCCAGTACTTC.

This clonotype was seen a handful of times. J is TRBJ2-1 and V is TRBV19; 8 nucleotides agree with TRBD1. The CDR3 contains 15 residues. The V and J ends lost 2 bases and 7 bases, in that order; junction bases with no gene match: 7. Germline CDR1 is LNHDA and CDR2 is SQIVND (reference sequence). CDR3 bases: TGTGCCAGTAGTATAACGACAGGGGAAAGGAATGAGCAGTTCTTC. Its protein product is CASSITTGERNEQFF.

This clonotype was recorded many times. This rearrangement joins TRBV20-1 to TRBJ2-3; 9 nucleotides align to TRBD2. Germline V gene lookup returns CDR1 DFQATT and CDR2 SNEGSKA (reference sequence). With 5 bases clipped from V and 1 base from J, the junction kept 7 bases outside the gene matches. This CDR3 is 15 amino acids long. CDR3 amino acids: CSAALAGGGTDTQYF. In nucleotides, the CDR3 is TGCAGTGCTGCGCTCGCGGGAGGGGGCACAGATACGCAGTATTTT.

This clonotype was seen a handful of times. This chain links TRBV28 with TRBJ1-5; no reliable D call. Germline V CDR1 and CDR2: MDHEN, SYDVKM. V lost 1 base and J 2 bases, leaving 15 bases between the germline ends. The CDR3 loop spans 17 amino acids. The CDR3 sequence is CASSLLLGKEGNQPQHF. The CDR3 DNA sequence: TGTGCCAGCAGTTTATTGTTAGGGAAGGAGGGCAATCAGCCCCAGCATTTT.

Note on this clonotype: The junction departs from germline at one end; a sequencing error may be responsible. The J gene is TRBJ2-1, the V gene TRBV20-1, with 9 bases fitting TRBD2. The CDR3 is 16 residues long. The germline gives CDR1 DFQATT, CDR2 SNEGSKA (reference sequence). The CDR3 nucleotides read TGCAGTACTAGCGATTTAGCGGGAGCAATCTACAATGAGCAGTTCTTC. This encodes CSTSDLAGAIYNEQFF.

In its sample, this clonotype was seen many times. This chain joins TRBV6-2 or TRBV6-3 and TRBJ2-3; no definite D call. CDR1 MNHEY and CDR2 SVGEGT come from the germline V gene. The CDR3 extends over 12 amino acids. Trimming took off 2 bases at V and 3 bases at J, with 3 bases between the two ends. The CDR3 is CASSYLTDTQYF. The DNA of the CDR3 is TGTGCCAGCAGTTACCTTACAGATACGCAGTATTTT.

This clonotype was recorded many times. V is TRBV5-1 and J is TRBJ2-3, with D perhaps TRBD2 (5 bases). The germline V and J ends were trimmed by 4 bases and 1 base, with 10 bases remaining between them. Germline CDR1 and CDR2: SGHRS and YFSETQ. The CDR3 is 14 residues long. Written as DNA, the CDR3 is TGCGCCAGCAGCGCCGACGGGGGCACAGATACGCAGTATTTT. Its translation is CASSADGGTDTQYF.

This clonotype was observed many times. V and J are TRBV28 and TRBJ2-3, with D perhaps TRBD1 (5 bases). Germline V gives CDR1 MDHEN, CDR2 SYDVKM. V was pared by 3 bases and J by 0 bases, with 13 bases between. The CDR3 is 16 amino acids. DNA of the CDR3: TGTGCCAGCAGTTTTACCCCACAGGTTAGCACAGATACGCAGTATTTT. It encodes CASSFTPQVSTDTQYF.

This clonotype was seen repeatedly, ten times or more. The chain carries TRBV6-2 or TRBV6-3 and TRBJ2-1; D perhaps matches TRBD1 (7 bases). Germline V gives CDR1 MNHEY, CDR2 SVGEGT. V was shortened by 0 bases and J by 7 bases, with 10 bases between the two germline ends. CDR3 length equals 14 residues. For the CDR3, the DNA is TGTGCCAGCAGTTACTCGCCAGGGGGGAATGAGCAGTTCTTC. It translates to CASSYSPGGNEQFF.

This clonotype was seen at least ten times. The rearrangement joins TRBV5-1 to TRBJ2-6, with TRBD1 as a possible D gene (5 bases). There are 15 residues in the CDR3. Trimming left V 0 bases short and J 4 bases short, with 8 bases between. Per the germline V gene, CDR1 is SGHRS and CDR2 is YFSETQ. The chain's CDR3 is CASSLEGLGANVLTF. CDR3 nucleotide sequence: TGCGCCAGCAGCTTGGAGGGGCTGGGGGCCAACGTCCTGACTTTC.

This clonotype was counted many times. The V call is TRBV18, the J call TRBJ2-7; 9 positions agree with TRBD1. J lost 0 bases, V lost 3 bases, and 3 bases had no gene match. This CDR3 is built from 15 residues. The germline V gene encodes CDR1 KGHSH and CDR2 LQKENI. In DNA form, the CDR3 reads TGTGCCAGCTCACCGGGGACAGGGAGCTCCTACGAGCAGTACTTC. Encoded protein: CASSPGTGSSYEQYF. The full variable domain, with the rest looked up from reference TRBV18 and TRBJ2-7, is NAGVMQNPRHLVRRRGQEARLRCSPMKGHSHVYWYRQLPEEGLKFMVYLQKENIIDESGMPKERFSAEFPKEGPSILRIQQVVRGDSAAYFCASSPGTGSSYEQYFGPGTRLTVT.

In its sample, this clonotype was seen many times. V and J are TRBV6-1 and TRBJ2-3, with 7 positions matching TRBD1. J was trimmed by 3 bases and V by 8 bases; bases with no gene match: 11. The germline V gene has CDR1 MNHNS and CDR2 SASEGT. The CDR3 spans 15 residues. The CDR3 sequence is CASDARDRGTDTQYF. In DNA, the CDR3 is TGTGCCAGCGACGCCAGGGACAGAGGAACAGATACGCAGTATTTT.

The V and J genes are TRBV13 and TRBJ2-7, with 10 bases fitting TRBD2. CDR1 is PRHDT and CDR2 is FYEKMQ in the germline V gene (reference sequence). There are 13 residues in the CDR3. V was clipped by 5 bases and J by 9 bases; unmatched bases: 7. This chain's CDR3 is CASSRAGGLMQYF. The CDR3 nucleotides read TGTGCCAGCAGCAGAGCGGGAGGGTTAATGCAGTACTTC.

This clonotype was counted only a few times. This rearrangement joins TRBV18 to TRBJ2-7, with 10 bases matching TRBD2. Per germline, CDR1 KGHSH and CDR2 LQKENI. The CDR3 totals 15 residues. Germline trimming cut 5 bases from V and 5 bases from J; bases unmatched to any gene: 9. In DNA form, the CDR3 reads TGTGCCAGCTCATCCCTAGCGGGAGTCAACGACGAGCAGTACTTC. Amino acid sequence: CASSSLAGVNDEQYF. Filled out from reference TRBV18 and TRBJ2-7, the complete variable domain reads NAGVMQNPRHLVRRRGQEARLRCSPMKGHSHVYWYRQLPEEGLKFMVYLQKENIIDESGMPKERFSAEFPKEGPSILRIQQVVRGDSAAYFCASSSLAGVNDEQYFGPGTRLTVT.

There are many counts of this clonotype. The chain joins TRBV20-1 to TRBJ2-1, with TRBD2 matching 8 bases. Trimming took 0 bases from V and 9 from J; bases not matched to a gene: 10. This CDR3 is built from 15 residues. Germline V gene sequence: CDR1 DFQATT, CDR2 SNEGSKA (reference sequence). The CDR3 coding sequence is TGCAGTGCTAGAGAGCCGGGAGGGCTGGACGGTGAGCAGTTCTTC. Translated, it gives CSAREPGGLDGEQFF.

The chain links TRBV7-9 to TRBJ2-2; possibly TRBD2 for D (5 bases). Germline-derived CDR1 and CDR2 are SEHNR and FQNEAQ (reference sequence). The CDR3 runs 15 residues. V was pared by 5 bases and J by 7 bases, with 17 bases between. The CDR3 sequence: CASSPRTHLIGELFF. CDR3 nucleotide sequence: TGTGCCAGCAGCCCCCGGACTCATTTAATCGGGGAGCTGTTTTTT.

In this sample, this clonotype turned up many times. The CDR3 nucleotides read TGCAGCGACCGGACAGCGATGAACTATGGCTACACCTTC. Its protein product is CSDRTAMNYGYTF. V is TRBV29-1 and J is TRBJ1-2, with D possibly being TRBD1 (6 bases). The CDR3 spans 13 residues. The V end was cut by 7 bases, the J end by 2 bases, with 14 bases between. The germline gives CDR1 SQVTM, CDR2 ANQGSEA.

This clonotype has ten or more counts. The chain has TRBV11-2 and TRBJ1-4; 8 bases match TRBD1. Germline V lookup: CDR1 SGHAT, CDR2 FQNNGV. Losses at the gene ends were 5 bases for V and 7 bases for J; bases not matched to a gene: 12. This CDR3 is 16 amino acids long. CDR3 residues: CASSPLADRGPEKLFF. The DNA of the CDR3 is TGTGCCAGCAGCCCCCTTGCTGACAGGGGTCCTGAAAAACTGTTTTTT.

This clonotype has a count of ten or more. The genes are TRBV28 and TRBJ1-2; D perhaps matches TRBD1 (5 bases). The V end lost 7 bases, the J end lost 7 bases, and 19 bases lay between the germline ends. The CDR3 extends over 14 amino acids. Germline V gene lookup returns CDR1 MDHEN and CDR2 SYDVKM. The CDR3 DNA reads as TGTGCCAGCATCCCATCAGGGCAGGGCGGTGGCTACACCTTC. As protein: CASIPSGQGGGYTF.

This clonotype was observed many times. One junction end does not reproduce the germline sequence, and a read error may be involved. The DNA for the CDR3 is TGTGCCAGCAGTTTTACTTTGCTTACGGGAGATATGCAGTATTTT. Amino acids: CASSFTLLTGDMQYF. The chain links TRBV12-3 or TRBV12-4 to TRBJ2-3; tentative D call: TRBD2 (6 bases). The length of the CDR3 is 15 residues.

This clonotype was observed at least ten times. The genes are TRBV7-9 and TRBJ1-6; D is undetermined. The CDR3 sequence is 14 residues long. V was cut by 5 bases and J by 8 bases, with 13 bases left in between. Germline V gene lookup returns CDR1 SEHNR and CDR2 FQNEAQ (reference sequence). CDR3 amino acids: CASSLGEGYSPLHF. CDR3 in DNA: TGTGCCAGCAGCCTTGGCGAGGGATATTCACCCCTCCACTTT.

This clonotype was detected a few times. V is TRBV5-1 and J is TRBJ2-5; perhaps TRBD2 as D (5 bases). This CDR3 region has 13 residues. Trimming pared 1 base from V and 9 bases from J, leaving 13 bases between. Germline V lookup: CDR1 SGHRS, CDR2 YFSETQ. The CDR3 bases are TGCGCCAGCAGCTTGTACGGGGATGGGGCCCAGTACTTC. It is translated as CASSLYGDGAQYF. The entire variable domain, with the rest obtained from reference TRBV5-1 and TRBJ2-5, is as follows: KAGVTQTPRYLIKTRGQQVTLSCSPISGHRSVSWYQQTPGQGLQFLFEYFSETQRNKGNFPGRFSGRQFSNSRSEMNVSTLELGDSALYLCASSLYGDGAQYFGPGTRLLVL.

The chain recombines TRBV3-1 with TRBJ1-2, with 8 bases identical to TRBD1. J lost 4 bases, V lost 3 bases, and 4 bases had no gene match. Germline CDR1 LGHDT, CDR2 YNNKEL (reference sequence). The CDR3 length is 14 residues. CDR3 protein: CASSHRTGFYGYTF. CDR3 bases: TGTGCCAGCAGCCACCGGACAGGGTTCTATGGCTACACCTTC.

This clonotype was seen repeatedly, ten times or more. The CDR3 loop is CASTQGSGETQYF. CDR3 DNA sequence: TGTGCCAGCACCCAGGGGTCAGGAGAGACCCAGTACTTC. The rearrangement links TRBV7-9 to TRBJ2-5; D perhaps matches TRBD1 (6 bases). Trimming shortened V by 7 bases and J by 4 bases, and 13 bases separated the two germline ends. The V gene's germline CDR1 is SEHNR and CDR2 FQNEAQ (reference sequence). This CDR3 has 13 amino acids.

This clonotype was found once. The chain couples TRBV20-1 to TRBJ2-3, with D possibly TRBD1 on 6 matching bases. The CDR3 spans 14 residues. V was cut by 6 bases and J by 2 bases, with 15 bases left in between. Germline V gene sequence: CDR1 DFQATT, CDR2 SNEGSKA (reference sequence). This chain's CDR3 is CSAEAGTFTDTQYF. As DNA, the CDR3 is TGCAGTGCCGAGGCCGGGACATTCACAGATACGCAGTATTTT.

This clonotype has just a few counts. The chain carries TRBV9 and TRBJ2-5; D gene ambiguous. V was shortened by 1 base and J by 0 bases, with 13 bases between the two germline ends. Germline V CDR1 and CDR2: SGDLS, YYNGEE. The CDR3 contains 16 residues. DNA of the CDR3: TGTGCCAGCAGCGTACACAAAACAACGTACCAAGAGACCCAGTACTTC. As protein: CASSVHKTTYQETQYF.

This clonotype was recorded a few times. V gene TRBV7-2 combines with J gene TRBJ2-1, with 11 nucleotides matching TRBD2. The CDR3 has 16 residues. V was pared by 1 base and J by 9 bases, with 8 bases of the junction left unmatched. Germline-derived CDR1 and CDR2 are SGHTA and FQGNSA. The CDR3 loop is CASSLGGISGRGEQFF. In nucleotides, the CDR3 is TGTGCCAGCAGCTTAGGGGGGATTAGCGGGAGGGGTGAGCAGTTCTTC.

The genes are TRBV28 and TRBJ2-1, with 8 bases that match TRBD2. The CDR3 runs to 17 residues. V lost 2 bases, J lost 3 bases, and 9 bases stayed unmatched. Germline assignment: CDR1 MDHEN and CDR2 SYDVKM. In DNA, the CDR3 is TGTGCCAGCAGTTTAGTCACTAGCGGACTCAACTACAATGAGCAGTTCTTC. This translates into CASSLVTSGLNYNEQFF. Looking up the rest from reference TRBV28 and TRBJ2-1 gives the full variable domain: DVKVTQSSRYLVKRTGEKVFLECVQDMDHENMFWYRQDPGLGLRLIYFSYDVKMKEKGDIPEGYSVSREKKERFSLILESASTNQTSMYLCASSLVTSGLNYNEQFFGPGTRLTVL.

This clonotype has a count of ten or more. This chain uses TRBV7-2 with TRBJ2-3; TRBD2 agrees at 7 bases. Trimming removed 3 bases from V and 2 bases from J; junction bases left unmatched: 14. CDR3 length: 18 residues. In germline, CDR1 is SGHTA, CDR2 FQGNSA. Here the CDR3 reads CASSFRFFGAGTTDTQYF. CDR3 coding DNA: TGTGCCAGCAGCTTTAGGTTCTTTGGAGCGGGAACCACAGATACGCAGTATTTT.

The chain combines TRBV20-1 with TRBJ1-5; tentatively, D is TRBD1 (6 bases). The V gene lost 2 bases and the J gene lost 3 bases, with 8 bases spanning the gap. The CDR3 is 13 residues long. Looked up from germline, CDR1 is DFQATT and CDR2 is SNEGSKA (reference sequence). DNA of the CDR3: TGCAGTGCTAGATCAGGGGCCAATCAGCCCCAGCATTTT. This sequence encodes CSARSGANQPQHF.

This clonotype has a handful of counts. The chain uses TRBV27 and TRBJ2-7; D gene unclear. The V and J ends lost 0 bases and 6 bases respectively, with 9 bases between them. CDR1 MNHEY and CDR2 SMNVEV come from the germline V gene (reference sequence). There are 13 residues in the CDR3. CDR3 in amino acids: CASSLSSVAEQYF. The DNA of the CDR3 is TGTGCCAGCAGTTTATCCTCGGTGGCCGAGCAGTACTTC.